The T cell receptor (beta chain) under discussion was sequenced for a study of T cell responses to AZD1222 COVID-19 vaccine. CDR1 and CDR2 from the germline V gene are WNHNN and SYGVQD (reference sequence). The CDR3 extends over 13 amino acids. V was shortened by 6 bases and J by 4 bases, with 12 bases between the two germline ends. Repertoires were generated with immunoSEQ multiplex PCR, while TCRdb's copy carries only in-frame clones and drops some. The sample lists about 120,000 clones, roughly nine tenths occurring once. This clone was seen a single time. This sequence joins TRBV10-1 and TRBJ2-5, with D tentatively TRBD1 (6 bases). The sample in question was peripheral blood, obtained on day 0 of AZD1222 vaccination. This sequence originates from an adult in good health. The CDR3 DNA sequence: TGCGCCAGCAGCCTGGGGGCGGGAGAGACCCAGTACTTC. This encodes CASSLGAGETQYF.